This T cell receptor beta chain originates from a study of STAT5B mutations in CD4+ large granular lymphocyte leukemia. General study points: Without putative leukemic clones, patient CD4-sorted repertoires remained more clonal than healthy CD4+ repertoires. No patients shared main leukemic clonotypes, though roughly 23% appeared at low frequency elsewhere.

This CDR3 is built from 11 residues. V was trimmed by 5 bases and J by 5 bases, leaving 9 bases between them. Germline V gene sequence: CDR1 DFQATT, CDR2 SNEGSKA (reference sequence). Notes on this clone: What it binds is unknown.

This was a survey-level run. Clones were read by immunoSEQ multiplex PCR, and TCRdb kept only the in-frame ones, dropping some. The table has under 35,000 clones, 78% seen once. The J gene is TRBJ2-5, the V gene TRBV20-1; no definite D call. The TCR sequence derives from a human donor in good health. Sequencing was done on a sample of CD4+ T cells from blood buffy coats. The CDR3 here is CSAAPRETQYF. CDR3 sequence (DNA): TGCAGTGCTGCCCCACGGGAGACCCAGTACTTC.